This TCR beta chain was found in a study of blood T cell repertoires in COVID-19 (dated by TCRdb to the early 2020s). Background on the whole study: Samples covering the acute and convalescent phases of COVID-19 were provided by collaborators in the United States, Italy and Spain. The material from the prospective study consisted of cDNA or gDNA derived from T cells, B-cell-depleted T cells, or PBMCs. Deeply sampled blood TCRbeta repertoires from subjects exposed to, actively infected with, or recovered from COVID-19 were included in the dataset. The repertoires were made available in a free public database intended to serve as a resource for research on the immune response to SARS-CoV-2. The samples were drawn from the first 160 participants of the ongoing ImmuneRACE study and from 950 to 1,500 subjects provided by 6 global collaborators. Sample metadata almost always included a de-identified subject ID, COVID-19 status, age in years and sex. Where HLA class I and class II types were available, the types were taken from metadata supplied by the sample provider, not from assay-based typing. On the study overall, not on this receptor specifically: The amount of clinical and demographic metadata varied by source and participant and was provided uncurated.

The CDR3, from cysteine to phenylalanine, totals 13 residues. The only DNA kept is the CDR3, 39 bases in frame from the first base. Trimming accounts for 4 bases at V and 4 bases at J, while the number of junction bases matched to no gene is 4. CDR1 and CDR2 are read off the germline V gene (reference sequence) as GTSNPN and SVGIG. Concerning this clone: Its antigen is not yet known. No much larger clonotype is one base removed from it; base qualities were not supplied.

TCRbeta CDR3 regions were amplified from genomic DNA by means of the immunoSEQ Assay, a bias-controlled multiplex PCR. From the authors' description of their analysis: The number of nucleated cells in each sample was estimated by amplification of reference gene primers within the assay. Sequence reads were collapsed and filtered to measure the absolute abundance of every unique TCRbeta CDR3 rearrangement. For each sample, productive Simpson clonality was calculated as the square root of Simpson's diversity index across productive rearrangements. The clones in this table, taken by TCRdb from immuneACCESS, are in-frame only. Not every clone is retained; where verified, under half of the shortfall comes from an unresolved V gene, and the cause of the rest is unknown. That table gives V, J and clone size, and the DNA gave D and trimming. Present in this sample are roughly 40,000 clones, 70% to 90% of which were seen just once. Over 45% of the sample lies in the top ten.

Each collaborating institution followed its own protocols to collect whole blood in K2EDTA tubes. For TCRbeta analysis, collaborators shipped samples in one of three forms: frozen whole blood, isolated PBMCs, or DNA extracted from either of those sample types. The sample comprised peripheral blood. This receptor was obtained from a man in his sixties or seventies with acute or convalescent COVID-19. The rearrangement joined TRBV30 to TRBJ2-3; a stretch of 8 junction bases matches TRBD2. The DNA sequence reads TGTGCCTGGAAACTCGGGGGGGCAGATACGCAGTATTTT. Its product reads: CAWKLGGADTQYF.